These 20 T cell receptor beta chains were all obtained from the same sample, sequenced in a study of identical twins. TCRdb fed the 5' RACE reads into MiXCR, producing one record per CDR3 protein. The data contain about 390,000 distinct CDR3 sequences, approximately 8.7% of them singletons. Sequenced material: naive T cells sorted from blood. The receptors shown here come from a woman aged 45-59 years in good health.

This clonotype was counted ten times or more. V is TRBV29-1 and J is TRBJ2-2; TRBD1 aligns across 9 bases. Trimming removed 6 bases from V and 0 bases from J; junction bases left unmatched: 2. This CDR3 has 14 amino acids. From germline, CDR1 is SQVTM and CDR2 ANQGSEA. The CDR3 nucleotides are TGCAGCGTGGGACAGGGCACGAACACCGGGGAGCTGTTTTTT. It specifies CSVGQGTNTGELFF.

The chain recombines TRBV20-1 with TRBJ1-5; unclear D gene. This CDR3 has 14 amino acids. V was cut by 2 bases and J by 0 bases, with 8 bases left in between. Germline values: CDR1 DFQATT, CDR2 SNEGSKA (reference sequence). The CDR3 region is CSARMDNSNQPQHF. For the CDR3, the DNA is TGCAGTGCTAGAATGGATAATAGCAATCAGCCCCAGCATTTT.

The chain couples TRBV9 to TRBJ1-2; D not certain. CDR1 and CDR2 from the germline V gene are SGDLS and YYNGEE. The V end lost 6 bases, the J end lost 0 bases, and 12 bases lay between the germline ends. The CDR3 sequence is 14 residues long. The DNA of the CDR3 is TGTGCCAGCACCGTGGACCAGACTAACTATGGCTACACCTTC. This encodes CASTVDQTNYGYTF.

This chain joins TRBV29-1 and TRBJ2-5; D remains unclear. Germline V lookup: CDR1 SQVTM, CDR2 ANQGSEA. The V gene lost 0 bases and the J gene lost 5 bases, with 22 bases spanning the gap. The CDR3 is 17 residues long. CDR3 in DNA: TGCAGCGTTGAAGATCTTGGCTGGGGTTCTGGTATGGAGACCCAGTACTTC. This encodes CSVEDLGWGSGMETQYF.

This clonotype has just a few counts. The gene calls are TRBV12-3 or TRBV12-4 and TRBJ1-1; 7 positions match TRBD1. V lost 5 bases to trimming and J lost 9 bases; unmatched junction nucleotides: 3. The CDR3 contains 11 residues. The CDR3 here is CASSQGGKAFF. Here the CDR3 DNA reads TGTGCCAGCAGTCAGGGGGGAAAAGCTTTCTTT.

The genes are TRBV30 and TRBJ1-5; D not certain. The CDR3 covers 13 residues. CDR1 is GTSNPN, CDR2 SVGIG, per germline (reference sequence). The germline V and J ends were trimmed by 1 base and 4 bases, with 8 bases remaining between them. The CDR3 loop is CAWSDGGNQPQHF. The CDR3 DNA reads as TGTGCCTGGAGTGATGGTGGGAATCAGCCCCAGCATTTT.

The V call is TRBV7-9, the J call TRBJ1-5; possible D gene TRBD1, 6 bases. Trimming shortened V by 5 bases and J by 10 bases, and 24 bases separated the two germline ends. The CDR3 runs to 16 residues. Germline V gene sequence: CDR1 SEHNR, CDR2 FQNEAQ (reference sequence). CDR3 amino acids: CASSPPEGGAPEPQHF. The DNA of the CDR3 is TGTGCCAGCAGCCCGCCTGAGGGGGGGGCTCCGGAACCCCAGCATTTT. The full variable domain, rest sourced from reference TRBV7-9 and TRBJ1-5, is DTGVSQNPRHKITKRGQNVTFRCDPISEHNRLYWYRQTLGQGPEFLTYFQNEAQLEKSRLLSDRFSAERPKGSFSTLEIQRTEQGDSAMYLCASSPPEGGAPEPQHFGDGTRLSIL.

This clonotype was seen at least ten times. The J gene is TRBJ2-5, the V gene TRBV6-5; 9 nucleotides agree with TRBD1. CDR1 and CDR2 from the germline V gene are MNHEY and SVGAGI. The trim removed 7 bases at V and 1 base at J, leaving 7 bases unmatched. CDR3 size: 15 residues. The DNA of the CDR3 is TGTGCCAGCAAAGGGACAGGGAACCCCCAAGAGACCCAGTACTTC. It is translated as CASKGTGNPQETQYF.

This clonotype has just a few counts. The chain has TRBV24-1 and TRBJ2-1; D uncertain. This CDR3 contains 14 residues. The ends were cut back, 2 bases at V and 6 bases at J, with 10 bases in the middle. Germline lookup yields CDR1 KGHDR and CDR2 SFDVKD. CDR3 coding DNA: TGTGCCACCAGTGATTACCGCCCGGGCAATGAGCAGTTCTTC. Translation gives CATSDYRPGNEQFF.

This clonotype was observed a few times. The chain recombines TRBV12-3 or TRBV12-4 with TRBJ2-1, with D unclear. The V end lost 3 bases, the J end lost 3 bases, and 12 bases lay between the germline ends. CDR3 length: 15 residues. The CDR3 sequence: CASSFRSADYNEQFF. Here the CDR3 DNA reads TGTGCCAGCAGTTTTCGGTCAGCAGACTACAATGAGCAGTTCTTC.

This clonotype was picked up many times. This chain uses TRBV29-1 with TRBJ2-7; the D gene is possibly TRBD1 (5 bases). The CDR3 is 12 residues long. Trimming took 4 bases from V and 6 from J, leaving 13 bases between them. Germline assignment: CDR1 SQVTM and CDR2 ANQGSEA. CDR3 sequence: CSVVTGLGEQYV. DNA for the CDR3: TGCAGCGTTGTAACAGGCTTGGGCGAGCAGTACGTC.

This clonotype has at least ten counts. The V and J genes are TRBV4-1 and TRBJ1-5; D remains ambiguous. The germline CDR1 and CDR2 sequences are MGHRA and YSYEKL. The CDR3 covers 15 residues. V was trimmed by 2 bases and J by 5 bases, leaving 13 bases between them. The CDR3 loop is CASSQRTDPYQPQHF. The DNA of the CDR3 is TGCGCCAGCAGCCAACGGACGGATCCTTATCAGCCCCAGCATTTT.

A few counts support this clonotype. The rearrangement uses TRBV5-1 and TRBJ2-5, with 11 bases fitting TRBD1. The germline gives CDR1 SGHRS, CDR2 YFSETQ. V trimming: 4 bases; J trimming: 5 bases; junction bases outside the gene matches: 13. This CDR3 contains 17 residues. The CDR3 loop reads CASSPVGRDRGNETQYF. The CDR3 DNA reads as TGCGCCAGCAGCCCGGTGGGCCGGGACAGGGGGAATGAGACCCAGTACTTC.

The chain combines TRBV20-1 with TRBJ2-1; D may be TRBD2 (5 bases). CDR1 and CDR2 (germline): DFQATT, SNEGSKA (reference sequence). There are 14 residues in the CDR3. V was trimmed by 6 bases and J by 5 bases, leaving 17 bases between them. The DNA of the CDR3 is TGCAGTGCCAAAGGTGACTACGAAAACAATGAGCAGTTCTTC. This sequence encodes CSAKGDYENNEQFF.

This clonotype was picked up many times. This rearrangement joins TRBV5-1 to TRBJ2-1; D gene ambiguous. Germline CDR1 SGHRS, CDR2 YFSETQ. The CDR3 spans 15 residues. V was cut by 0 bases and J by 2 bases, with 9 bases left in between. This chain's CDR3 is CASSLDSGPYNEQFF. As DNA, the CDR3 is TGCGCCAGCAGCTTGGACTCGGGCCCCTACAATGAGCAGTTCTTC.

DNA for the CDR3: TGTGCCAGCAGCTTGGAAGGCGGTTACGAGCAGTACGTC. It specifies CASSLEGGYEQYV. V gene TRBV5-6 combines with J gene TRBJ2-7; D is uncertain. The CDR3 runs to 13 residues. The V gene lost 0 bases and the J gene lost 4 bases, with 8 bases spanning the gap. Germline CDR1 SGHDT, CDR2 YYEEEE.

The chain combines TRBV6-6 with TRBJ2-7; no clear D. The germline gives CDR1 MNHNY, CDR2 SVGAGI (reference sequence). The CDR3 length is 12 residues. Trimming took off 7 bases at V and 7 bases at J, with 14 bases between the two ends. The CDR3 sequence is CASTSYGEEQYF. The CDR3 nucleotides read TGTGCCAGCACTAGTTATGGGGAAGAGCAGTACTTC.

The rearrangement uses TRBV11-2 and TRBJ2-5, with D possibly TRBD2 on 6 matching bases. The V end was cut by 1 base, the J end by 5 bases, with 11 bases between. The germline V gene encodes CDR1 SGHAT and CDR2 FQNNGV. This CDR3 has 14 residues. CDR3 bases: TGTGCCAGCAGCTTAGCGGGAGCGATGGAGACCCAGTACTTC. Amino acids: CASSLAGAMETQYF.

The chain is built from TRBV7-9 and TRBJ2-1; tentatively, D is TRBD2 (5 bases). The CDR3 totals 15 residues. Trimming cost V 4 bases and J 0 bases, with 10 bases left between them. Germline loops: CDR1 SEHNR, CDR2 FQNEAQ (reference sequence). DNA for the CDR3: TGTGCCAGCAGCTCAGTAGCGAGCTCCTACAATGAGCAGTTCTTC. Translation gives CASSSVASSYNEQFF.

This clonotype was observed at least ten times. In DNA, the CDR3 is TGTGCCAGCAGCTTGGTTGGGCAGGCTCAAGCTTTCTTT. As protein: CASSLVGQAQAFF. The chain couples TRBV5-5 to TRBJ1-1, with D hard to call. V was trimmed by 0 bases and J by 9 bases, leaving 12 bases between them. Germline V gives CDR1 SGHKS, CDR2 YYEKEE (reference sequence). This CDR3 spans 13 amino acids.